One sample yielded the 31 T cell receptor beta chains listed below, sequenced in a study of memory CD4+ T cells and cytomegalovirus serostatus. Single viable CD3+CD4+CD8-CD45RO+ cells were sorted as the memory CD4+ T cells. TCRdb's table, derived via immunoSEQ multiplex PCR, lists solely in-frame clones and lacks some. In the table there are more than 35,000 clones, approximately 79% of which are singletons. The sample comprised memory CD4+ T cells from blood. Source of these receptors: an adult in good health and CMV-seropositive.

The chain uses TRBV7-9 and TRBJ2-1, with D unclear. The V end was cut by 3 bases, the J end by 6 bases, with 12 bases between. Germline assignment: CDR1 SEHNR and CDR2 FQNEAQ (reference sequence). The CDR3 length is 14 residues. The CDR3 sequence: CASSFGGVTNEQFF. CDR3 coding DNA: TGTGCCAGCAGCTTTGGCGGAGTTACCAATGAGCAGTTCTTC.

The V call is TRBV5-8, the J call TRBJ1-6, with 7 bases matching TRBD1. The length of the CDR3 is 16 residues. Germline assignment: CDR1 SGHTS and CDR2 YDEGEE. V shed 4 bases and J 3 bases; nucleotides not matched to a gene: 7. The CDR3 spells CASSLRQGRYNSPLHF. The CDR3 coding sequence is TGTGCCAGCAGCCTACGACAGGGCCGCTATAATTCACCCCTCCACTTT.

This clone was seen a handful of times. The V call is TRBV27, the J call TRBJ2-1, with 9 bases matching TRBD2. After removal of 3 bases from V and 10 bases from J, the junction contained 4 bases not matched to a gene. This CDR3 is 13 amino acids long. From germline, CDR1 is MNHEY and CDR2 SMNVEV (reference sequence). CDR3 sequence reads: CASSFRTSGEQFF. CDR3 coding DNA: TGTGCCAGCAGTTTTCGAACTAGCGGGGAGCAGTTCTTC.

V is TRBV5-8 and J is TRBJ2-7; D remains unclear. This CDR3 has 15 residues. Germline V gene data show CDR1 as SGHTS and CDR2 as YDEGEE. V lost 3 bases to trimming and J lost 1 base, with 14 bases between them. Here the CDR3 reads CASSSQPDVSYEQYF. The CDR3 DNA is TGTGCCAGCAGCTCTCAACCTGACGTATCCTACGAGCAGTACTTC.

The CDR3 reads CASSWQTEPGYGYTF. In DNA form, the CDR3 reads TGTGCCAGCAGCTGGCAGACTGAACCTGGGTATGGCTACACCTTC. This chain joins TRBV13 and TRBJ1-2, with D hard to call. Trimming cost V 4 bases and J 5 bases, with 17 bases left between them. CDR3 length: 15 residues. The germline V gene has CDR1 PRHDT and CDR2 FYEKMQ (reference sequence).

The rearrangement links TRBV2 to TRBJ1-2, with D possibly being TRBD1 (6 bases). With 7 bases removed from V and 7 bases from J, the gap between germline ends came to 16 bases. The CDR3 contains 13 residues. The V gene's germline CDR1 is SNHLY and CDR2 FYNNEI. The DNA of the CDR3 is TGTGCCAGCACGGGAAGGGGGAGGCCTGGCTACACCTTC. Translation gives CASTGRGRPGYTF. The variable domain in full, completed from reference TRBV2 and TRBJ1-2, reads EPEVTQTPSHQVTQMGQEVILRCVPISNHLYFYWYRQILGQKVEFLVSFYNNEISEKSEIFDDQFSVERPDGSNFTLKIRSTKLEDSAMYFCASTGRGRPGYTFGSGTRLTVV.

In this sample, this clone turned up a few times. The V gene is TRBV27, the J gene TRBJ2-1; 7 nucleotides match TRBD2. After removal of 1 base from V and 5 bases from J, the junction contained 5 bases not matched to a gene. CDR1 is MNHEY, CDR2 SMNVEV, per germline (reference sequence). The CDR3 extends over 15 amino acids. CDR3: CASSLLASGDNEQFF. The CDR3 DNA follows: TGTGCCAGCAGTTTATTGGCTAGCGGCGACAATGAGCAGTTCTTC.

The chain links TRBV7-3 to TRBJ2-2; TRBD1 agrees at 7 bases. Trimming at V came to 5 bases and at J to 7 bases, leaving 10 bases not matched to a gene. Germline CDR1 and CDR2: SGHTA and FQGTGA. This CDR3 is built from 15 residues. Here the CDR3 reads CASSPAPYRGGELFF. The DNA for the CDR3 is TGTGCCAGCAGCCCCGCTCCCTACAGGGGCGGGGAGCTGTTTTTT.

A note on this clone: Compared with germline, one end of the junction differs, possibly owing to a read error. This sequence joins TRBV7-7 and TRBJ2-1; D gene unclear. This CDR3 comprises 14 residues. Germline CDR1 is SSHAT and CDR2 is FNYEAQ (reference sequence). The CDR3 loop reads CASSLEARNNEQFF. CDR3 in DNA: TGTGCTAGCAGCTTAGAAGCTAGAAACAATGAGCAGTTCTTC.

This clone was found a few times. The V and J genes are TRBV10-3 and TRBJ1-1; 9 positions agree with TRBD1. The ends lost 6 bases at V and 7 bases at J; junction bases unmatched: 0. CDR1 ENHRY and CDR2 SYGVKD come from the germline V gene. This CDR3 is built from 11 residues. For the CDR3, the DNA is TGTGCCATCAGGGACAGGGGTGAAGCTTTCTTT. It codes for CAIRDRGEAFF.

Details on this clone: The sample carries other DNA sequences with the same CDR3. This chain connects TRBV5-1 to TRBJ2-5; the match to TRBD1 covers 8 bases. V lost 4 bases, J lost 6 bases, and 8 bases stayed unmatched. CDR1 is SGHRS and CDR2 is YFSETQ in the germline V gene. The CDR3 is 14 amino acids. The CDR3 sequence is CASSGGQGGQTQYF. The CDR3 nucleotides read TGCGCCAGCAGCGGAGGACAGGGTGGACAGACCCAGTACTTC.

This clone was observed a few times. This chain joins TRBV28 and TRBJ1-3, with 10 bases fitting TRBD1. Trimming removed 6 bases from V and 0 bases from J; junction bases left unmatched: 8. The germline gives CDR1 MDHEN, CDR2 SYDVKM. The CDR3 extends over 17 amino acids. The CDR3 sequence is CASSRDRGSSSGNTIYF. The CDR3 DNA follows: TGTGCCAGCAGCCGGGACAGGGGTTCGAGCTCTGGAAACACCATATATTTT. The full variable domain, in which reference TRBV28 and TRBJ1-3 provide the parts outside the CDR3, is DVKVTQSSRYLVKRTGEKVFLECVQDMDHENMFWYRQDPGLGLRLIYFSYDVKMKEKGDIPEGYSVSREKKERFSLILESASTNQTSMYLCASSRDRGSSSGNTIYFGEGSWLTVV.

The J gene is TRBJ1-1, the V gene TRBV5-4; D gene unclear. Trimming pared 0 bases from V and 7 bases from J, leaving 16 bases between. Germline assignment: CDR1 SGHNT and CDR2 YYREEE (reference sequence). The CDR3 covers 15 residues. Written as DNA, the CDR3 is TGTGCCAGCAGCTTGGAAGGAGCCGGTGGTGTTGAAGCTTTCTTT. Encoded protein: CASSLEGAGGVEAFF.

The V gene is TRBV7-9, the J gene TRBJ2-7, with 9 positions matching TRBD2. Germline V gene lookup returns CDR1 SEHNR and CDR2 FQNEAQ (reference sequence). The CDR3 consists of 18 residues. The V and J ends lost 2 bases and 7 bases, in that order; junction bases with no gene match: 18. The CDR3 spells CASSLRVAGDPSTGEQYF. The CDR3 DNA reads as TGTGCCAGCAGCTTACGGGTAGCGGGAGATCCCTCTACTGGGGAGCAGTACTTC.

V gene TRBV11-2 combines with J gene TRBJ2-1, with TRBD2 matching 11 bases. The germline V gene has CDR1 SGHAT and CDR2 FQNNGV. The V gene end was trimmed by 4 bases and the J gene end by 0 bases; junction bases not matched to a gene: 2. The CDR3 contains 16 residues. The CDR3 sequence is CASSSLAGASYNEQFF. The DNA for the CDR3 is TGTGCCAGCAGCTCACTAGCGGGGGCCTCCTACAATGAGCAGTTCTTC.

The chain carries TRBV11-2 and TRBJ2-1; 10 bases are a match to TRBD2. Germline V CDR1 and CDR2: SGHAT, FQNNGV. V dropped 5 bases and J dropped 6; count of bases not matched to a gene: 7. The CDR3 loop spans 15 amino acids. Here the CDR3 DNA reads TGTGCCAGCAGCACTACTAGCGGGGCCTTCAATGAGCAGTTCTTC. Protein sequence: CASSTTSGAFNEQFF.

The chain has TRBV28 and TRBJ1-4, with D uncertain. The CDR3 is 13 amino acids. V lost 11 bases and J 8 bases, leaving 18 bases between the germline ends. Germline V gene sequence: CDR1 MDHEN, CDR2 SYDVKM. The CDR3 nucleotides are TGTGCCTCAACTATACCCAGTCAAGAAAAACTGTTTTTT. Translation gives CASTIPSQEKLFF. The full variable domain, rest sourced from reference TRBV28 and TRBJ1-4, is DVKVTQSSRYLVKRTGEKVFLECVQDMDHENMFWYRQDPGLGLRLIYFSYDVKMKEKGDIPEGYSVSREKKERFSLILESASTNQTSMYLCASTIPSQEKLFFGSGTQLSVL.

The chain links TRBV5-1 to TRBJ1-4; TRBD1 aligns across 9 bases. The CDR3 spans 15 residues. Losses at the gene ends were 4 bases for V and 6 bases for J; bases not matched to a gene: 7. Looked up from germline, CDR1 is SGHRS and CDR2 is YFSETQ. The CDR3 DNA reads as TGCGCCAGCAGCCCTACAGGGGGCCGTTATGAAAAACTGTTTTTT. It is translated as CASSPTGGRYEKLFF.

The chain joins TRBV6-1 to TRBJ1-1; maybe TRBD1 (5 bases). The germline CDR1 and CDR2 sequences are MNHNS and SASEGT. The CDR3 is 14 residues long. V lost 7 bases, J lost 5 bases, and 17 bases lay in between. The CDR3 nucleotides read TGTGCCAGCATCCGAGGCAGGGTAGTAACTGAAGCTTTCTTT. As protein: CASIRGRVVTEAFF.

The V gene is TRBV5-1, the J gene TRBJ1-1; D is uncertain. The germline V and J ends were trimmed by 4 bases and 3 bases, with 16 bases remaining between them. The CDR3 totals 15 residues. Per the germline V gene, CDR1 is SGHRS and CDR2 is YFSETQ. CDR3 sequence: CASSPNRRSDTEAFF. The CDR3 coding sequence is TGCGCCAGCAGCCCGAACCGAAGAAGTGACACTGAAGCTTTCTTT.

The V and J genes are TRBV9 and TRBJ1-1; D gene ambiguous. CDR1 is SGDLS, CDR2 YYNGEE, per germline. V was pared by 0 bases and J by 7 bases, with 10 bases between. There are 13 residues in the CDR3. CDR3 sequence (DNA): TGTGCCAGCAGCGTAGCCAGCCAAGGTGAAGCTTTCTTT. It yields the protein CASSVASQGEAFF.

This chain uses TRBV7-8 with TRBJ1-2, with a weak D call TRBD1 (5 bases). The CDR3 loop spans 15 amino acids. V was trimmed by 3 bases and J by 4 bases, leaving 15 bases between them. Germline CDR1 is SGHVS and CDR2 is FQNEAQ. In DNA form, the CDR3 reads TGTGCCAGCAGCTTTCAAGGAGGGGTAACCTATGGCTACACCTTC. Its protein is CASSFQGGVTYGYTF. Full variable domain (missing parts from reference TRBV7-8 and TRBJ1-2): GAGVSQSPRYKVAKRGQDVALRCDPISGHVSLFWYQQALGQGPEFLTYFQNEAQLDKSGLPSDRFFAERPEGSVSTLKIQRTQQEDSAVYLCASSFQGGVTYGYTFGSGTRLTVV.

The chain recombines TRBV6-6 with TRBJ2-7, with D possibly TRBD2 on 6 matching bases. V lost 5 bases and J 3 bases, leaving 11 bases between the germline ends. The CDR3 loop spans 13 amino acids. CDR1 is MNHNY, CDR2 SVGAGI, per germline (reference sequence). CDR3 nucleotides: TGTGCCAGCAGTGCAGGGAGGCGCTACGAGCAGTACTTC. It is translated as CASSAGRRYEQYF.

Sample share makes this clone medium-sized (0.01 to 0.1%). This chain uses TRBV4-2 with TRBJ1-2; D is unresolved. Germline assignment: CDR1 LGHNA and CDR2 YNFKEQ. With 0 bases removed from V and 5 bases from J, the gap between germline ends came to 4 bases. CDR3 length: 12 amino acids. DNA of the CDR3: TGTGCCAGCAGCCAAGATTCATATGGCTACACCTTC. Amino acids: CASSQDSYGYTF.

This clone was seen a few times. Distinct nucleotide sequences in the sample also encode this CDR3. The V call is TRBV5-1, the J call TRBJ2-7; 8 bases map to TRBD1. CDR3 length: 13 amino acids. Germline V lookup: CDR1 SGHRS, CDR2 YFSETQ. J lost 4 bases, V lost 4 bases, and 4 bases had no gene match. The chain's CDR3 is CASSPQGAYEQYF. CDR3 in DNA: TGCGCCAGCAGCCCTCAGGGGGCTTACGAGCAGTACTTC.

V usage is TRBV9 and J usage is TRBJ2-7; 12 bases are shared with TRBD2. This CDR3 has 15 amino acids. CDR1 is SGDLS, CDR2 YYNGEE, per germline. The J segment lost 7 bases and the V segment lost 0 bases, leaving 5 bases of the junction unmatched. CDR3 protein: CASSVGLAGVVEQYF. Written as DNA, the CDR3 is TGTGCCAGCAGCGTAGGACTAGCGGGAGTGGTTGAGCAGTACTTC.

There are a few counts of this clone. This chain connects TRBV7-2 to TRBJ2-2, with TRBD1 identical over 10 bases. The CDR3 sequence is 17 residues long. V was clipped by 1 base and J by 4 bases; unmatched bases: 6. Germline V gives CDR1 SGHTA, CDR2 FQGNSA. The CDR3 bases are TGTGCCAGCAGCTTAGACCCGGGACAGGGGAGCACCGGGGAGCTGTTTTTT. This codes for CASSLDPGQGSTGELFF.

The chain employs TRBV6-5 and TRBJ1-6; D is possibly TRBD1 (6 bases). The CDR3 totals 14 residues. V was pared by 6 bases and J by 6 bases, with 12 bases between. CDR1 and CDR2 from the germline V gene are MNHEY and SVGAGI. As DNA, the CDR3 is TGTGCCAGCAGCTCCGGGACACCTAATTCACCCCTCCACTTT. Amino acid sequence: CASSSGTPNSPLHF.

The chain combines TRBV20-1 with TRBJ1-4; no reliable D call. Germline V gene sequence: CDR1 DFQATT, CDR2 SNEGSKA (reference sequence). V lost 5 bases and J lost 6, with 4 bases in between. The CDR3 runs 10 residues. CDR3 in amino acids: CSAHDEKLFF. CDR3 in DNA: TGCAGTGCTCATGATGAAAAACTGTTTTTT.

The chain employs TRBV5-4 and TRBJ2-5; D ambiguous. The CDR3 is 13 residues long. The ends were cut back, 0 bases at V and 5 bases at J, with 8 bases in the middle. The germline gives CDR1 SGHNT, CDR2 YYREEE (reference sequence). The CDR3 protein is CASSLAARETQYF. In DNA, the CDR3 is TGTGCCAGCAGCTTGGCGGCAAGGGAGACCCAGTACTTC.

The genes are TRBV5-4 and TRBJ1-1; 8 bases match TRBD1. Germline V gene data show CDR1 as SGHNT and CDR2 as YYREEE (reference sequence). The length of the CDR3 is 15 residues. The trim removed 4 bases at V and 6 bases at J, leaving 11 bases unmatched. CDR3 bases: TGTGCCAGCAGCACTGGACAGGGCCAAAAGGCTGAAGCTTTCTTT. Amino acid sequence: CASSTGQGQKAEAFF.